The 3 T cell receptor beta chains presented below share a single source sample, sequenced in a study of T-cell memory formation after mild COVID-19. TCRdb reprocessed the 5' RACE reads with MiXCR, giving one entry per CDR3 protein. The table shows 27,000 or so distinct CDR3 sequences, with 6.5% to 9% occurring only once. The sequenced sample was PBMCs or a T cell subset sorted from them (not recorded which). These receptor sequences come from an adult woman who had mild COVID-19 (a few samples of this study predate the infection). Cell type and time point are not known.

This clonotype was recorded many times. V usage is TRBV5-1 and J usage is TRBJ2-7; 7 bases are a match to TRBD1. This CDR3 contains 12 residues. Per germline, CDR1 SGHRS and CDR2 YFSETQ. After removal of 5 bases from V and 7 bases from J, the junction contained 6 bases not matched to a gene. The CDR3 sequence is CASRLSGGEQYF. CDR3 coding DNA: TGCGCCAGCAGGTTATCAGGGGGTGAGCAGTACTTC.

This clonotype was detected only a few times. This chain uses TRBV4-3 with TRBJ1-1, with 7 bases lining up with TRBD1. CDR1 is LGHNA, CDR2 YSLEER, per germline. CDR3 length: 16 residues. After removal of 4 bases from V and 2 bases from J, the junction contained 10 bases not matched to a gene. The CDR3 spells CASSPKGVGGNTEAFF. The DNA of the CDR3 is TGCGCCAGCAGCCCCAAGGGAGTAGGGGGCAACACTGAAGCTTTCTTT.

The chain uses TRBV10-3 and TRBJ2-7; 8 positions match TRBD1. The germline V gene encodes CDR1 ENHRY and CDR2 SYGVKD. This CDR3 has 15 amino acids. With V trimmed by 0 bases and J by 5 bases, 6 bases remained unmatched. CDR3 loop: CAISESNRGSDEQYF. The CDR3 DNA reads as TGTGCCATCAGTGAGTCGAACAGGGGGTCCGACGAGCAGTACTTC.